This T cell receptor (beta chain) was sequenced in a study of cytomegalovirus exposure and HLA in healthy donors. V lost 5 bases to trimming and J lost 5 bases, with 11 bases between them. Germline V gene sequence: CDR1 SGHNT, CDR2 YENEEA. The CDR3 consists of 13 residues. PCR involved 60 Vbeta and 13 Jbeta primers. Assay used: immunoSEQ multiplex PCR; TCRdb lists only in-frame clones, some missing. The top ten clones hold about 2.7% of a sample with around 130,000 clones, about two thirds of them seen once. General observations from the study: Most of the TCR beta V segments (in an earlier analysis) were productive either about 87% or about 30% of the time. In a later analysis, TCR beta V- and J-gene trimming was associated with a missense DCLRE1C variant. Later analysis showed most CMV-associated TCR beta chains appearing HLA-restricted.

This clone has only a few counts. Its antigen is unidentified. The chain couples TRBV11-3 to TRBJ2-3; D uncertain. Specimen: PBMCs. This receptor was taken from a woman in her sixties in good health and CMV-seropositive. In DNA form, the CDR3 reads TGTGCCAGCAGCGGCAGACAAGGAGATACGCAGTATTTT. Encoded protein: CASSGRQGDTQYF.